These 5 T cell receptor beta chains were all obtained from the same sample, sequenced in a study of radiation and T cells in renal cell carcinoma (dated by TCRdb to the early 2020s). Read against the paper, the sample's time point label means: tumor resected at nephrectomy. The treatment or condition label corresponds to: treatment-naive control, cytoreductive nephrectomy. The library came from the immunoSEQ multiplex PCR assay. Entries here come from immuneACCESS through TCRdb and include only in-frame sequences with V and J called. Some clones fail to appear in such tables; in the studies checked, an unresolved V gene covers under half of the shortfall, and the cause of the remainder is unknown. This sample is represented by approximately 14,000 clones; 57% of them were singletons. The ten largest account for 13% of the sample. The sample in question was tumor tissue, obtained from a patient whose treatment was nephrectomy without radiotherapy. Receptors originate from a man in his forties or fifties with renal cell carcinoma.

The gene calls are TRBV6-5 and TRBJ2-7; D is possibly TRBD1 or TRBD2 (6 bases each). This CDR3 comprises 15 residues. The V end was cut by 5 bases, the J end by 3 bases, with 17 bases between. Germline V gene data show CDR1 as MNHEY and CDR2 as SVGAGI. The CDR3 sequence: CASSPGDRDIYEQYF. The CDR3 DNA sequence: TGTGCCAGCAGTCCGGGGGACCGGGACATCTACGAGCAGTACTTC.

In this sample, this clone turned up a few times. At one of its ends the junction is not consistent with the germline gene, which may arise from a read error. J is TRBJ1-4 and V is TRBV5-1; TRBD1 matches 8 bases. The CDR3 consists of 15 residues. Germline V CDR1 and CDR2: SGHRS, YFSETQ. CDR3 in DNA: TGTGCCAGCAGCTTTCCGGGACAGGCTAATGAAAAACTGTTTTTT. It specifies CASSFPGQANEKLFF.

This clone ranks as medium-sized. The V call is TRBV30, the J call TRBJ2-2, with TRBD1 identical over 7 bases. The CDR3 loop spans 15 amino acids. V trimming: 4 bases; J trimming: 2 bases; junction bases outside the gene matches: 7. Germline CDR1 and CDR2: GTSNPN and SVGIG (reference sequence). CDR3 amino acids: CAWNVRDSNTGELFF. CDR3 nucleotide sequence: TGTGCCTGGAACGTCCGGGACAGCAACACCGGGGAGCTGTTTTTT.

This rearrangement joins TRBV5-6 to TRBJ1-2; D not resolved. The CDR3 runs to 15 residues. Germline V lookup: CDR1 SGHDT, CDR2 YYEEEE. Trimming cost V 0 bases and J 6 bases, with 15 bases left between them. CDR3 nucleotide sequence: TGTGCCAGCAGCTTGGGGCCGGGAAAGTACAATGGCTACACCTTC. The encoded protein is CASSLGPGKYNGYTF.

This chain uses TRBV6-1 with TRBJ1-2; 12 nucleotides align to TRBD1. This CDR3 has 16 residues. The ends lost 0 bases at V and 4 bases at J; junction bases unmatched: 3. The germline gives CDR1 MNHNS, CDR2 SASEGT. As DNA, the CDR3 is TGTGCCAGCAGTGAAGCAGGGACAGGGGGCGTCTATGGCTACACCTTC. Its translation is CASSEAGTGGVYGYTF.